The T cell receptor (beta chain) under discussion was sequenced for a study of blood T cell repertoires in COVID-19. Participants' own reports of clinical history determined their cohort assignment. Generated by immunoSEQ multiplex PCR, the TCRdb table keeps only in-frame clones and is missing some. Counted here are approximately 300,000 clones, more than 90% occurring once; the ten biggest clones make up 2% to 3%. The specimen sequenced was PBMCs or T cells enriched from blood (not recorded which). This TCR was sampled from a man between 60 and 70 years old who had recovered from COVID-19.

The CDR3 bases are TGTGCCAGCAGCCAAGAGAGCGGGGGGAACACCGGGGAGCTGTTTTTT. Protein sequence: CASSQESGGNTGELFF. The rearrangement uses TRBV4-2 and TRBJ2-2; 8 bases fit TRBD2. The CDR3 loop spans 16 amino acids. V was clipped by 0 bases and J by 1 base; unmatched bases: 1. The germline gives CDR1 LGHNA, CDR2 YNFKEQ.